This is a list of T cell receptor beta chains from one sample in a study of beta chain features in type 1 diabetes. Sequenced by immunoSEQ multiplex PCR; TCRdb stores in-frame clones only, minus some. Of about 150,000 clones listed, 7% to 9.5% are singletons. Sample: central memory CD4+ T cells from blood. These receptors all come from a woman in her 30s with type 1 diabetes. The CDR3 runs from the conserved cysteine through the conserved F or W. A D gene is named only where the DNA matches it firmly. The size entry is marked missing in some rows and otherwise reads once, few, many or a size class.

.	.	15	TRBV2	TRBJ2-7	CASSEFLGASSEQYF	TGTGCCAGCAGTGAATTTTTAGGGGCGTCGAGCGAGCAGTACTTC
TRBD1	few	13	TRBV10-3	TRBJ1-2	CATGTGGEYGYTF	TGTGCCACCGGGACAGGGGGCGAATATGGCTACACCTTC
TRBD2	.	16	TRBV14	TRBJ2-7	CASSQFGGDFSYEQYF	TGTGCCAGCAGCCAATTTGGGGGGGACTTCTCCTACGAGCAGTACTTC
TRBD2	.	15	TRBV19	TRBJ2-1	CASSPAGGPYNEQFF	TGTGCCAGTAGCCCAGCGGGAGGCCCCTACAATGAGCAGTTCTTC
.	many	17	TRBV15	TRBJ2-7	CATSREIIGTRVSEQYF	TGTGCCACCAGCAGAGAGATTATCGGGACTCGAGTGAGCGAGCAGTACTTC
.	few	15	TRBV29-1	TRBJ2-6	CSVRMQGTGANVLTF	TGCAGCGTCCGAATGCAGGGGACTGGGGCCAACGTCCTGACTTTC
.	many	14	TRBV29-1	TRBJ2-2	CSVEDPGGTGELFF	TGCAGCGTTGAAGACCCCGGGGGCACCGGGGAGCTGTTTTTT
.	few	13	TRBV7-9	TRBJ2-5	CASSGGLGETQYF	TGTGCCAGCAGCGGAGGACTGGGGGAGACCCAGTACTTC
.	few	12	TRBV19	TRBJ1-1	CASSIDRTEAFF	TGTGCCAGTAGTATAGATCGGACTGAAGCTTTCTTT
TRBD1	.	15	TRBV7-2	TRBJ1-1	CASTRTGGFWTEAFF	TGTGCCAGCACCCGGACAGGGGGATTTTGGACTGAAGCTTTCTTT
TRBD1	few	16	TRBV5-1	TRBJ2-2	CASSFQDRVKTGELFF	TGCGCCAGCAGCTTTCAGGACAGGGTTAAGACCGGGGAGCTGTTTTTT
TRBD2	.	15	TRBV5-1	TRBJ2-7	CASSSGTSGYDEQYF	TGCGCCAGCAGCTCCGGGACTAGCGGGTACGACGAGCAGTACTTC
TRBD2	few	16	TRBV4-2	TRBJ2-7	CASSQSPSGINYEQYF	TGTGCCAGCAGCCAATCTCCTAGCGGGATAAACTACGAGCAGTACTTC
.	few	14	TRBV6-1	TRBJ1-2	CASKPDRTNYGYTF	TGTGCCAGCAAACCAGACAGGACTAACTATGGCTACACCTTC
.	.	12	TRBV7-9	TRBJ2-1	CASSLEGGEQFF	TGTGCCAGCAGTTTGGAGGGGGGGGAGCAGTTCTTC
.	once	17	TRBV7-3	TRBJ2-3	CASSRRDSGIGTDTQYF	TGTGCCAGCAGCCGGCGGGACTCCGGGATAGGCACAGATACGCAGTATTTT
TRBD2	few	18	TRBV2	TRBJ2-1	CASNYGTSGRASYNEQFF	TGTGCCAGCAATTACGGGACTAGCGGGAGGGCCTCCTACAATGAGCAGTTCTTC
TRBD2	few	15	TRBV25-1	TRBJ2-1	CASSESSGRAVEQFF	TGTGCCAGCAGTGAATCGAGCGGGAGGGCCGTTGAGCAGTTCTTC
.	.	16	TRBV5-4	TRBJ1-2	CASSPDRSTSVYGYTF	TGTGCCAGCAGCCCCGACAGGTCCACCTCCGTCTATGGCTACACCTTC
TRBD2	few	15	TRBV11-1	TRBJ2-1	CASTRTSGSNNEQFF	TGTGCCAGCACCCGGACTAGCGGGAGTAACAATGAGCAGTTCTTC
TRBD1	.	16	TRBV11-2	TRBJ2-2	CASSGGGQGGTGELFF	TGTGCCAGCAGTGGGGGGGGACAGGGCGGCACCGGGGAGCTGTTTTTT
.	few	14	TRBV29-1	TRBJ2-2	CSVAGSLNTGELFF	TGCAGCGTTGCAGGCAGCCTTAACACCGGGGAGCTGTTTTTT
TRBD2	.	17	TRBV10-3	TRBJ2-4	CAISGRASGSERNIQYF	TGTGCCATCAGTGGCCGAGCTAGCGGGAGTGAGCGAAACATTCAGTACTTC
TRBD1	.	13	TRBV10-3	TRBJ2-4	CAISQGEINIQYF	TGTGCCATCAGCCAGGGGGAGATAAACATTCAGTACTTC
.	.	12	TRBV29-1	TRBJ2-3	CSLRGNTDTQYF	TGCAGCCTAAGGGGGAACACAGATACGCAGTATTTT
.	.	16	TRBV19	TRBJ1-5	CASSWRANRANQPQHF	TGTGCCAGTAGTTGGAGGGCGAATCGGGCCAATCAGCCCCAGCATTTT
.	few	13	TRBV2	TRBJ1-5	CASSPGINQPQHF	TGTGCCAGCAGTCCGGGGATTAATCAGCCCCAGCATTTT
.	.	14	TRBV13	TRBJ2-5	CASSRGGAGKTQYF	TGTGCCAGCAGCCGAGGGGGAGCCGGAAAGACCCAGTACTTC
TRBD2	.	17	TRBV28	TRBJ2-1	CASSSHSGSSRGDEQFF	TGTGCCAGCAGTTCACATAGCGGGAGCAGTCGAGGGGATGAGCAGTTCTTC
TRBD1	few	14	TRBV7-8	TRBJ1-1	CASSLGTGDTEAFF	TGTGCCAGCAGCTTAGGGACAGGGGACACTGAAGCTTTCTTT
.	many	12	TRBV11-2	TRBJ2-7	CASSSGHYEQYF	TGTGCCAGCAGCTCTGGGCACTACGAGCAGTACTTC
TRBD2	.	15	TRBV6-5	TRBJ2-4	CASSYQSSGLNIQYF	TGTGCCAGCAGTTACCAGTCTAGCGGGTTGAACATTCAGTACTTC
TRBD2	few	16	TRBV18	TRBJ2-3	CASSPPSGVREDTQYF	TGTGCCAGCTCACCACCGAGCGGGGTCCGGGAAGATACGCAGTATTTT
.	few	15	TRBV7-8	TRBJ2-7	CASSLVGTDSYEQYF	TGTGCCAGCAGCTTAGTCGGGACTGATTCCTACGAGCAGTACTTC